This T cell receptor (beta chain) was captured in a study of glioma-infiltrating T cells after dendritic cell vaccination. The primer mix had 60 V beta and 13 J beta primers. Only in-frame clones appear in the TCRdb table, and some are missing; sequencing was by immunoSEQ multiplex PCR. This sample has about 50,000 clones, with more than 75% found just once. The CDR3 length is 19 residues. The germline CDR1 and CDR2 sequences are LGHNA and YSLEER. The J segment lost 0 bases and the V segment lost 3 bases, leaving 7 bases of the junction unmatched. Time point of the sample: after dendritic cell vaccination, including at tumor progression/relapse. No glioblastoma patient carried an isocitrate dehydrogenase mutation.

The clonotype comes from a human donor with glioblastoma. The sample here was blood, taken after dendritic cell vaccination. The chain is built from TRBV4-3 and TRBJ2-2, with TRBD2 identical over 13 bases. The CDR3 nucleotides read TGCGCCAGCAGCCAGATAGGGGGACTAGCGGGAACGAACACCGGGGAGCTGTTTTTT. Its protein is CASSQIGGLAGTNTGELFF.